Below, 4 T cell receptor beta chains from the same sample are listed, as sequenced in a study of type 1 regulatory T cells. TCRdb reprocessed the reads via MiXCR and lists one record per CDR3 protein. The sample contains about 68,000 distinct CDR3 sequences, 50% to 70% of which appear only once. Antigens of these TCRs are unknown. The sequencing input was cultured T cells, either the whole culture or a sorted T cell fraction (not recorded which). Documented subset: Tr1-enriched cell product generated in vitro against host alloantigens. These receptors originate from a human donor in good health.

This clonotype was found a few times. V and J are TRBV20-1 and TRBJ1-5; D gene unclear. Germline V gene lookup returns CDR1 DFQATT and CDR2 SNEGSKA (reference sequence). CDR3 length: 14 amino acids. Trimming took 0 bases from V and 0 from J, leaving 6 bases between them. CDR3 in DNA: TGCAGTGCTAGAGATCCAAATAGCAATCAGCCCCAGCATTTT. Amino acid sequence: CSARDPNSNQPQHF.

Of note for this clonotype: A read error may be the cause here, since a much bigger clone is one base away. This chain uses TRBV18 with TRBJ2-5; tentative D call: TRBD1 (7 bases). This CDR3 comprises 13 residues. CDR1 is KGHSH, CDR2 LQKENI, per germline. This CDR3 is CASSPDRRETHYF. CDR3 DNA sequence: TGTGCCAGCTCACCGGACAGGAGGGAGACCCATTACTTC.

Note on this clonotype: This may be a read error: a much more frequent sequence differs by one nucleotide. The chain recombines TRBV19 with TRBJ1-5; maybe TRBD1 (6 bases). The ends were cut back, 4 bases at V and 8 bases at J, with 18 bases in the middle. CDR1 and CDR2 from the germline V gene are LNHDA and SQIVND (reference sequence). This CDR3 comprises 15 residues. The CDR3 loop reads CASSTARGAREPQHF. In nucleotides, the CDR3 is TGTGCCAGTAGTACCGCCCGGGGGGCAAGGGAGCCCCAGCATTTT.

The rearrangement links TRBV15 to TRBJ2-1, with 8 bases fitting TRBD2. Per the germline V gene, CDR1 is LNHNV and CDR2 is YYDKDF (reference sequence). The J segment lost 1 base and the V segment lost 0 bases, leaving 8 bases of the junction unmatched. The CDR3 loop spans 18 amino acids. CDR3 loop: CATSRDGTSGLSYNEQFF. The CDR3 DNA is TGTGCCACCAGCAGAGACGGGACTAGTGGGCTTTCCTACAATGAGCAGTTCTTC.